One sample yielded the 27 T cell receptor beta chains listed below, sequenced in a study of monozygotic twins with inflammatory bowel disease. From its re-call of the 5' RACE reads, TCRdb lists each CDR3 protein once, without DNA. The sample yields 400,000 to 500,000 distinct CDR3 sequences, of which the top ten take up more than 2%. The sequenced sample consisted of blood. The receptors come from a human donor with ulcerative colitis or Crohn's disease, or a healthy co-twin of an affected twin (not recorded which).

The chain employs TRBV30 and TRBJ1-2. Germline CDR1 GTSNPN, CDR2 SVGIG (reference sequence). This CDR3 region has 12 residues. The CDR3 here is CAWSVGGTGYTF.

The rearrangement uses TRBV20-1 and TRBJ2-1; TCRdb's assignment of TRBD1 cannot be checked, as there is no DNA. The CDR3 totals 14 residues. Germline CDR1 reads DFQATT; CDR2 reads SNEGSKA (reference sequence). CDR3 amino acids: CSARDRRGYNEQFF.

The genes are TRBV7-6 and TRBJ2-7; absent DNA, TCRdb's TRBD2 call cannot be checked. CDR3 length: 14 amino acids. CDR1 is SGHVS and CDR2 is FNYEAQ in the germline V gene. CDR3 in amino acids: CASSLVAGGDEQYF.

V usage is TRBV7-9 and J usage is TRBJ1-1. The CDR3 runs 12 residues. In germline, CDR1 is SEHNR, CDR2 FQNEAQ (reference sequence). The CDR3 is CASSFLEFEAFF.

The chain employs TRBV15 and TRBJ2-1. CDR3 length equals 11 residues. Germline CDR1 and CDR2: LNHNV and YYDKDF (reference sequence). CDR3 sequence: CATSGMGEQFF.

The chain combines TRBV27 with TRBJ2-1; TCRdb's D call, TRBD1, is unchecked because there is no DNA. The CDR3 is made up of 15 amino acids. Germline-derived CDR1 and CDR2 are MNHEY and SMNVEV (reference sequence). CDR3 region: CASSLRDLPFDEQFF.

The chain combines TRBV15 with TRBJ2-7; checking the TCRdb D call of TRBD1 is not possible without DNA. This CDR3 spans 14 amino acids. The V gene's germline CDR1 is LNHNV and CDR2 YYDKDF (reference sequence). The chain's CDR3 is CATSRVQGDYEQYF. Filled out from reference TRBV15 and TRBJ2-7, the complete variable domain reads DAMVIQNPRYQVTQFGKPVTLSCSQTLNHNVMYWYQQKSSQAPKLLFHYYDKDFNNEADTPDNFQSRRPNTSFCFLDIRSPGLGDTAMYLCATSRVQGDYEQYFGPGTRLTVT.

CDR3 in amino acids: CASSPMRETQYF. The chain carries TRBV18 and TRBJ2-5. CDR1 is KGHSH and CDR2 is LQKENI in the germline V gene. The length of the CDR3 is 12 residues.

V usage is TRBV25-1 and J usage is TRBJ1-4; the TCRdb D gene call, TRBD1, has no DNA to confirm it. This CDR3 has 18 residues. The germline V gene encodes CDR1 MGHDK and CDR2 SYGVNS. CDR3 loop: CASSKPDRGPATNEKLFF. Based on the CDR3 plus reference TRBV25-1 and TRBJ1-4, the full variable domain is EADIYQTPRYLVIGTGKKITLECSQTMGHDKMYWYQQDPGMELHLIHYSYGVNSTEKGDLSSESTVSRIRTEHFPLTLESARPSHTSQYLCASSKPDRGPATNEKLFFGSGTQLSVL.

This sequence joins TRBV5-1 and TRBJ2-3; without DNA, the TCRdb call of TRBD1 cannot be checked. The germline gives CDR1 SGHRS, CDR2 YFSETQ. This CDR3 spans 16 amino acids. The CDR3 spells CASSLAVTAKTDTQYF.

J is TRBJ2-7 and V is TRBV15. Germline V lookup: CDR1 LNHNV, CDR2 YYDKDF (reference sequence). The CDR3 totals 13 residues. The CDR3 spells CATSRDRVGEQYF.

The rearrangement links TRBV5-4 to TRBJ2-3; the TCRdb D gene call, TRBD2, has no DNA to confirm it. From germline, CDR1 is SGHNT and CDR2 YYREEE (reference sequence). The CDR3 is 15 amino acids. The CDR3 is CASSRGGAGTDTQYF.

V and J are TRBV25-1 and TRBJ2-2; the D gene TCRdb calls, TRBD1, cannot be checked with no DNA. This CDR3 is built from 15 residues. The V gene's germline CDR1 is MGHDK and CDR2 SYGVNS. CDR3 loop: CASTRRGLGTGELFF. The full variable domain, rest sourced from reference TRBV25-1 and TRBJ2-2, is EADIYQTPRYLVIGTGKKITLECSQTMGHDKMYWYQQDPGMELHLIHYSYGVNSTEKGDLSSESTVSRIRTEHFPLTLESARPSHTSQYLCASTRRGLGTGELFFGEGSRLTVL.

V gene TRBV4-1 combines with J gene TRBJ2-2; the D call from TCRdb, TRBD1, cannot be confirmed without DNA. CDR1 and CDR2 (germline): MGHRA, YSYEKL. CDR3 size: 15 residues. The CDR3 here is CASSQGAGNTGELFF.

The chain links TRBV29-1 to TRBJ1-4; TCRdb's D gene call, TRBD1, goes unchecked for lack of DNA. From germline, CDR1 is SQVTM and CDR2 ANQGSEA. The CDR3 length is 15 residues. Here the CDR3 reads CSVGQGTGDNEKLFF.

This chain uses TRBV6-5 with TRBJ1-3. This CDR3 comprises 13 residues. Germline CDR1 MNHEY, CDR2 SVGAGI. CDR3 amino acids: CASSYGSGNTIYF.

The rearrangement uses TRBV20-1 and TRBJ2-1; the TRBD1 assignment by TCRdb is unverifiable without DNA. There are 15 residues in the CDR3. The germline V gene encodes CDR1 DFQATT and CDR2 SNEGSKA (reference sequence). CDR3 sequence: CSASSAGGPYNEQFF.

The J gene is TRBJ2-3, the V gene TRBV4-1; the D gene TCRdb calls, TRBD2, cannot be checked with no DNA. The CDR3 extends over 16 amino acids. Germline V CDR1 and CDR2: MGHRA, YSYEKL. The CDR3 here is CASSQDYGSSTDTQYF.

V is TRBV20-1 and J is TRBJ2-2. Germline loops: CDR1 DFQATT, CDR2 SNEGSKA (reference sequence). CDR3 length: 14 residues. CDR3 loop: CSASPKSNTGELFF.

The genes are TRBV3-1 and TRBJ2-3. Per germline, CDR1 LGHDT and CDR2 YNNKEL (reference sequence). The CDR3 is 12 residues long. The chain's CDR3 is CASRQGTDTQYF.

The V call is TRBV20-1, the J call TRBJ2-7; the TCRdb D gene call, TRBD1, has no DNA to confirm it. CDR1 is DFQATT and CDR2 is SNEGSKA in the germline V gene (reference sequence). This CDR3 contains 16 residues. CDR3 sequence reads: CSARDSPRLFSYEQYF.

V is TRBV7-9 and J is TRBJ1-6; TCRdb calls TRBD1, which cannot be checked without DNA. The CDR3 extends over 15 amino acids. From germline, CDR1 is SEHNR and CDR2 FQNEAQ (reference sequence). The CDR3 sequence: CASSELKGQDSPLHF.

The chain combines TRBV7-9 with TRBJ2-2; the TRBD1 assignment by TCRdb is unverifiable without DNA. CDR3 length equals 15 residues. Germline assignment: CDR1 SEHNR and CDR2 FQNEAQ (reference sequence). The CDR3 sequence is CASSLLPGAAGELFF.

The chain joins TRBV5-6 to TRBJ2-2; TCRdb indicates TRBD1, and absent DNA this call remains unverified. CDR1 is SGHDT, CDR2 YYEEEE, per germline. CDR3 length: 14 residues. The CDR3: CASSRGTETGELFF. Supplemented by reference TRBV5-6 and TRBJ2-2, the full variable domain reads DAGVTQSPTHLIKTRGQQVTLRCSPKSGHDTVSWYQQALGQGPQFIFQYYEEEERQRGNFPDRFSGHQFPNYSSELNVNALLLGDSALYLCASSRGTETGELFFGEGSRLTVL.

V usage is TRBV10-3 and J usage is TRBJ2-5; with no DNA, the TCRdb D assignment of TRBD1 cannot be verified. The germline CDR1 and CDR2 sequences are ENHRY and SYGVKD. This CDR3 has 14 residues. CDR3: CATGQGRFQETQYF.

The chain uses TRBV5-6 and TRBJ2-2; TCRdb's D call of TRBD2 is untestable without DNA. Germline assignment: CDR1 SGHDT and CDR2 YYEEEE. This CDR3 is 18 amino acids long. CDR3 loop: CASSSRRLAGGVGGELFF.

J is TRBJ2-7 and V is TRBV15; TCRdb picks TRBD2, but there is no DNA to check that call. CDR1 LNHNV and CDR2 YYDKDF come from the germline V gene (reference sequence). CDR3 length: 16 residues. CDR3 loop: CATSRGRYALGSEQYF.